This is a list of T cell receptor beta chains from one sample in a study of T cell changes during pregnancy in multiple sclerosis. Data came from immunoSEQ multiplex PCR; TCRdb stores just in-frame clones and leaves some out. The repertoire consists of under 65,000 clones, with just over 90% occurring once and the leading ten covering around 3.7%. Sample: CD8+ T cells from peripheral blood mononuclear cells, taken in the second trimester of pregnancy. Receptors were obtained from a female donor with multiple sclerosis, enrolled in a pregnancy study. Both conserved end residues are part of each CDR3. Each record gives: clone size, V gene, D gene, J gene, CDR3 DNA, CDR3 protein. A D gene is named only where the DNA matches it firmly. Size is omitted from some rows. Given values are once, few, many or a class for expanded clones.

clone size: -
V gene: TRBV5-1
D gene: -
J gene: TRBJ2-7
CDR3 DNA: TGCGCCAGCAGGGCCGATACCTACGAGCAGTACTTC
CDR3 protein: CASRADTYEQYF

clone size: once
V gene: TRBV5-1
D gene: -
J gene: TRBJ1-1
CDR3 DNA: TGCGCCAGCAACAGTAACTTGAACACTGAAGCTTTCTTT
CDR3 protein: CASNSNLNTEAFF

clone size: -
V gene: TRBV29-1
D gene: -
J gene: TRBJ1-3
CDR3 DNA: TGCAGCGTTGAAGATCAGATGGGGGAGGGGGGCCTCTCTGGAAACACCATATATTTT
CDR3 protein: CSVEDQMGEGGLSGNTIYF

clone size: -
V gene: TRBV2
D gene: TRBD1
J gene: TRBJ1-5
CDR3 DNA: TGTGCCAGCAGTACTCCCCCGGGACAGGGGAAGTTTAGCAATCAGCCCCAGCATTTT
CDR3 protein: CASSTPPGQGKFSNQPQHF

clone size: -
V gene: TRBV27
D gene: TRBD2
J gene: TRBJ2-1
CDR3 DNA: TGTGCCAGCAGTTGGATAGCGGGAGCATCCTACAATGAGCAGTTCTTC
CDR3 protein: CASSWIAGASYNEQFF

clone size: once
V gene: TRBV29-1
D gene: TRBD2
J gene: TRBJ2-3
CDR3 DNA: TGCAGCGGCGGGAGGACCACAGATACGCAGTATTTT
CDR3 protein: CSGGRTTDTQYF

clone size: -
V gene: TRBV7-3
D gene: TRBD1
J gene: TRBJ2-3
CDR3 DNA: TGTGCCAGCAGCTTAGCCATAACAGGGGTACGGACCACAGATACGCAGTATTTT
CDR3 protein: CASSLAITGVRTTDTQYF

clone size: -
V gene: TRBV7-9
D gene: -
J gene: TRBJ1-2
CDR3 DNA: TGTGCCAGCAGCTTAGCCAGTCGAGGGTATAACTATGGCTACACCTTC
CDR3 protein: CASSLASRGYNYGYTF

clone size: -
V gene: TRBV9
D gene: -
J gene: TRBJ2-1
CDR3 DNA: TGTGCCAGCAGCGTAGAAGAGGGCCGTCGGAATGAGCAGTTCTTC
CDR3 protein: CASSVEEGRRNEQFF

clone size: -
V gene: TRBV25-1
D gene: TRBD1
J gene: TRBJ1-1
CDR3 DNA: TGTGCCAGCAGTGCCCGACAGGGTTGGACTGAAGCTTTCTTT
CDR3 protein: CASSARQGWTEAFF

clone size: -
V gene: TRBV9
D gene: TRBD1
J gene: TRBJ1-1
CDR3 DNA: TGTGCCAGCAGCGTAGCGGGGACAGAGAACACTGAAGCTTTCTTT
CDR3 protein: CASSVAGTENTEAFF

clone size: -
V gene: TRBV7-2
D gene: TRBD2
J gene: TRBJ2-7
CDR3 DNA: TGTGCCAGCAGCTGGACCCTAGCGGGGGGCTACGAGCAGTACTTC
CDR3 protein: CASSWTLAGGYEQYF

clone size: -
V gene: TRBV7-3
D gene: TRBD2
J gene: TRBJ2-7
CDR3 DNA: TGTGCCAGCAGCTTAACCGCGGGGGGGGTCTACGAGCAGTACTTC
CDR3 protein: CASSLTAGGVYEQYF

clone size: -
V gene: TRBV21-1
D gene: -
J gene: TRBJ2-5
CDR3 DNA: TGTGCCAGCAGCAAAGCGCTTTGGGGCAGATTGTACCAAGAGACCCAGTACTTC
CDR3 protein: CASSKALWGRLYQETQYF

clone size: -
V gene: TRBV23-1
D gene: TRBD1
J gene: TRBJ2-7
CDR3 DNA: TGCGCCAGCACCTATTCCTCCGTAGGGACAGGGCCCCACGAGCAGTACTTC
CDR3 protein: CASTYSSVGTGPHEQYF

clone size: -
V gene: TRBV28
D gene: -
J gene: TRBJ2-7
CDR3 DNA: TGTGCCAGCAGTTTGGGGCAGGCCGGGTTTACCTACGAGCAGTACTTC
CDR3 protein: CASSLGQAGFTYEQYF

clone size: -
V gene: TRBV2
D gene: TRBD1
J gene: TRBJ2-7
CDR3 DNA: TGTGCCAGCAGTGAATGGGGGACAGGTCCTTCCTACGAGCAGTACTTC
CDR3 protein: CASSEWGTGPSYEQYF

clone size: -
V gene: TRBV7-6
D gene: -
J gene: TRBJ2-5
CDR3 DNA: TGTGCCAGCAGCTTTGGACAGCAAGAGACCCAGTACTTC
CDR3 protein: CASSFGQQETQYF

clone size: -
V gene: TRBV19
D gene: TRBD1
J gene: TRBJ1-5
CDR3 DNA: TGTGCCAGTAGTATAGATCCCCGGGACAGTGATGGGATAAATCAGCCCCAGCATTTT
CDR3 protein: CASSIDPRDSDGINQPQHF

clone size: -
V gene: TRBV5-5
D gene: TRBD1
J gene: TRBJ1-1
CDR3 DNA: TGTGCCAGCAGCTCACAGGGGGCGGGGATGAACACTGAAGCTTTCTTT
CDR3 protein: CASSSQGAGMNTEAFF

clone size: -
V gene: TRBV28
D gene: -
J gene: TRBJ2-7
CDR3 DNA: TGTGCCAGCAGTTTCCCGACCCTCACAGGGAGCTACGAGCAGTACTTC
CDR3 protein: CASSFPTLTGSYEQYF

clone size: -
V gene: TRBV4-3
D gene: TRBD1
J gene: TRBJ1-6
CDR3 DNA: TGCGCCAGCAGCCAAGGGACAGGGTCGAATTCACCCCTCCACTTT
CDR3 protein: CASSQGTGSNSPLHF